The 18 T cell receptor beta chains given below trace back to one sample, sequenced in a study of cytomegalovirus exposure and HLA in healthy donors. 13 Jbeta primers and 60 Vbeta primers were used for the PCR. Sequenced by immunoSEQ multiplex PCR; TCRdb stores in-frame clones only, minus some. The sample records about 76,000 clones, around 79% being singletons. Sequencing was carried out using PBMCs. The receptors come from a man aged 25-45 years in good health and CMV-seronegative.

The chain recombines TRBV28 with TRBJ1-4; no firm D call. V lost 1 base and J 8 bases, leaving 11 bases between the germline ends. This CDR3 is 14 amino acids long. Germline-derived CDR1 and CDR2 are MDHEN and SYDVKM. The CDR3 DNA is TGTGCCAGCAGTTTATCCAGGAGCGGGGAAAAACTGTTTTTT. Its protein is CASSLSRSGEKLFF. Based on the CDR3 plus reference TRBV28 and TRBJ1-4, the full variable domain is DVKVTQSSRYLVKRTGEKVFLECVQDMDHENMFWYRQDPGLGLRLIYFSYDVKMKEKGDIPEGYSVSREKKERFSLILESASTNQTSMYLCASSLSRSGEKLFFGSGTQLSVL.

V gene TRBV30 combines with J gene TRBJ1-3, with D possibly matching TRBD1 (6 bases). The V and J ends lost 4 bases and 2 bases respectively, with 9 bases between them. The CDR3 runs 13 residues. CDR1 and CDR2 (germline): GTSNPN, SVGIG (reference sequence). The CDR3 DNA reads TGTGCCTGGAACGGGGGGCCTGGAAACACCATATATTTT. Residues: CAWNGGPGNTIYF.

The table lists this clone with a count of one. V and J are TRBV5-7 and TRBJ2-7; 7 nucleotides align to TRBD2. TRBV5-7 is an open reading frame whose function is uncertain. J lost 6 bases, V lost 4 bases, and 4 bases had no gene match. The length of the CDR3 is 12 residues. CDR3 DNA: TGTGCCAGCAGCCCCTGGGGGGGCGAGCAGTACTTC. Its protein product is CASSPWGGEQYF.

The V gene is TRBV19, the J gene TRBJ1-6; 9 nucleotides align to TRBD1. Per the germline V gene, CDR1 is LNHDA and CDR2 is SQIVND (reference sequence). The CDR3 totals 16 residues. V gave up 8 bases and J gave up 10 bases; unmatched junction bases: 15. In DNA form, the CDR3 reads TGTGCCAGTGGTGGATGGGACAGGGAGACGGGATCACCCCTCCACTTT. The encoded protein is CASGGWDRETGSPLHF.

This chain uses TRBV27 with TRBJ2-1; tentatively, D is TRBD1 (5 bases). Germline V gene sequence: CDR1 MNHEY, CDR2 SMNVEV (reference sequence). The CDR3 runs to 12 residues. The germline V and J ends were trimmed by 7 bases and 7 bases, with 11 bases remaining between them. The CDR3: CASTDQGNEQFF. The DNA of the CDR3 is TGTGCCAGCACCGACCAGGGAAATGAGCAGTTCTTC.

The V and J genes are TRBV6-5 and TRBJ1-5; TRBD1 might be the D (6 bases). Germline CDR1 and CDR2: MNHEY and SVGAGI. CDR3 length: 14 residues. V gave up 8 bases and J gave up 11 bases, with 22 bases separating them. CDR3 residues: CASAKGGVDRAQHF. The DNA for the CDR3 is TGTGCCAGCGCTAAAGGGGGGGTTGATAGGGCCCAGCATTTT.

This clone was observed a few times. CDR3 sequence: CASSLQGYEQYF. CDR3 bases: TGTGCCAGCAGCTTACAGGGTTACGAGCAGTACTTC. The rearrangement joins TRBV7-2 to TRBJ2-7; possibly TRBD1 for D (5 bases). The CDR3 runs 12 residues. The ends were cut back, 2 bases at V and 4 bases at J, with 6 bases in the middle. In germline, CDR1 is SGHTA, CDR2 FQGNSA.

The sample holds a few counts of this clone. J is TRBJ2-3 and V is TRBV19; TRBD1 aligns across 7 bases. The V segment lost 6 bases and the J segment 4 bases; nucleotides outside the gene matches: 13. The CDR3 covers 16 residues. Germline V gene data show CDR1 as LNHDA and CDR2 as SQIVND (reference sequence). The CDR3 nucleotides read TGTGCCAGTAGAACTTTTGACAGGGCAGTTGCAGATACGCAGTATTTT. This translates into CASRTFDRAVADTQYF.

This sequence joins TRBV28 and TRBJ1-1, with 8 bases identical to TRBD1. The CDR3 length is 17 residues. The V gene end was trimmed by 5 bases and the J gene end by 6 bases; junction bases not matched to a gene: 17. Germline V gene data show CDR1 as MDHEN and CDR2 as SYDVKM. The CDR3 DNA reads as TGTGCCAGCAGTACCCTCCGGACAGGGAAGTATGGGGCTGAAGCTTTCTTT. This translates into CASSTLRTGKYGAEAFF.

V is TRBV30 and J is TRBJ1-1; D may be TRBD1 (5 bases). Germline CDR1 is GTSNPN and CDR2 is SVGIG (reference sequence). V was clipped by 3 bases and J by 10 bases, with 21 bases between them. CDR3 length: 14 amino acids. The CDR3 loop reads CAWRPDGPPGGAFF. The CDR3 DNA reads TGTGCCTGGAGACCCGACGGTCCGCCGGGGGGAGCTTTCTTT.

The CDR3 DNA reads as TGTGCCAGCAGCGGGCTCCTAGCTACGCAGTATTTT. It yields the protein CASSGLLATQYF. The rearrangement joins TRBV9 to TRBJ2-3; D may be TRBD2 (5 bases). Trimming removed 3 bases at V and 8 bases at J, with 10 bases between. The CDR3 is 12 residues long. Germline CDR1 is SGDLS and CDR2 is YYNGEE. Full variable domain (outside the CDR3, taken from reference TRBV9 and TRBJ2-3): DSGVTQTPKHLITATGQRVTLRCSPRSGDLSVYWYQQSLDQGLQFLIQYYNGEERAKGNILERFSAQQFPDLHSELNLSSLELGDSALYFCASSGLLATQYFGPGTRLTVL.

J is TRBJ1-2 and V is TRBV5-6, with a weak D call TRBD1 (6 bases). V was pared by 4 bases and J by 0 bases, with 10 bases between. CDR1 and CDR2 from the germline V gene are SGHDT and YYEEEE. This CDR3 has 14 amino acids. CDR3 DNA: TGTGCCAGCAGCCAGGGGAGTACTAACTATGGCTACACCTTC. Its protein product is CASSQGSTNYGYTF.

The rearrangement uses TRBV29-1 and TRBJ1-2; the D gene is possibly TRBD1 (5 bases). V was pared by 7 bases and J by 8 bases, with 14 bases between. In germline, CDR1 is SQVTM, CDR2 ANQGSEA. The CDR3 sequence is 11 residues long. The CDR3 here is CSAGDSPGYTF. The CDR3 nucleotides are TGCAGCGCTGGGGACTCGCCCGGCTACACCTTC.

This clone was observed a handful of times. V usage is TRBV7-8 and J usage is TRBJ1-5, with D maybe TRBD1 (5 bases). The CDR3 loop spans 14 amino acids. CDR1 is SGHVS and CDR2 is FQNEAQ in the germline V gene. Trimming removed 3 bases at V and 2 bases at J, with 8 bases between. Here the CDR3 reads CASSLGRGNQPQHF. The CDR3, as DNA: TGTGCCAGCAGCTTGGGCAGGGGCAATCAGCCCCAGCATTTT.

The V gene is TRBV7-8, the J gene TRBJ2-5; a possible D gene is TRBD1 (6 bases). CDR3 length: 15 amino acids. From germline, CDR1 is SGHVS and CDR2 FQNEAQ. The V end was cut by 1 base, the J end by 4 bases, with 13 bases between. Written as DNA, the CDR3 is TGTGCCAGCAGCTTAGAGTCTAACAGGGCAGAGACCCAGTACTTC. This sequence encodes CASSLESNRAETQYF.

The chain is built from TRBV27 and TRBJ1-1, with a weak D call TRBD1 (6 bases). The CDR3 sequence is 13 residues long. Between the trimmed V and J ends, which lost 6 bases and 3 bases, there was a span of 11 bases. CDR1 is MNHEY, CDR2 SMNVEV, per germline (reference sequence). CDR3 region: CASRWTVYTEAFF. DNA for the CDR3: TGTGCCAGCAGGTGGACAGTATACACTGAAGCTTTCTTT.

V gene TRBV5-6 combines with J gene TRBJ1-4; 8 bases align to TRBD1. V dropped 1 base and J dropped 0; count of bases not matched to a gene: 2. Germline loops: CDR1 SGHDT, CDR2 YYEEEE. The CDR3 loop spans 16 amino acids. The CDR3 nucleotides read TGTGCCAGCAGCTTGCAGGGGGCGACAACTAATGAAAAACTGTTTTTT. It codes for CASSLQGATTNEKLFF.

The J gene is TRBJ1-1, the V gene TRBV10-1; 9 nucleotides match TRBD1. Trimming removed 6 bases from V and 6 bases from J; junction bases left unmatched: 8. Per the germline V gene, CDR1 is WNHNN and CDR2 is SYGVQD (reference sequence). The CDR3 spans 14 residues. This CDR3 is CASRSTGGNAEAFF. Written as DNA, the CDR3 is TGCGCCAGCAGGTCGACAGGGGGTAATGCTGAAGCTTTCTTT.